The 28 T cell receptor beta chains listed next were all sequenced from one sample in a study of early T cells in non-severe SARS-CoV-2 infection. TCRdb redid the calling of the 5' RACE reads with MiXCR, one entry per CDR3 protein. Of some 98,000 distinct CDR3 sequences in the sample, about 11% were seen once. Material: whole blood. These receptors were collected from an adult who was a healthcare worker with PCR-confirmed SARS-CoV-2 infection or an uninfected control (not recorded which).

The chain links TRBV6-5 to TRBJ1-4; D ambiguous. CDR3 length equals 13 residues. Germline V lookup: CDR1 MNHEY, CDR2 SVGAGI. The germline V and J ends were trimmed by 2 bases and 6 bases, with 7 bases remaining between them. CDR3 protein: CASSYGMDEKLFF. In nucleotides, the CDR3 is TGTGCCAGCAGTTACGGGATGGATGAAAAACTGTTTTTT.

The rearrangement joins TRBV11-3 to TRBJ2-1; the match to TRBD2 covers 13 bases. The CDR3 is 16 amino acids. J gave up 7 bases and V 4 bases, and 7 bases lay outside the gene matches. Germline V gene data show CDR1 as SGHNT and CDR2 as YENEEA. CDR3 loop: CASSSRLAGGVNEQFF. CDR3 nucleotide sequence: TGTGCCAGCAGCTCCCGACTAGCGGGGGGAGTTAATGAGCAGTTCTTC.

This clonotype has at least ten counts. The chain has TRBV12-3 or TRBV12-4 and TRBJ2-1, with TRBD2 matching 7 bases. Germline trimming cut 7 bases from V and 4 bases from J; bases unmatched to any gene: 7. The CDR3 spans 14 residues. The CDR3 sequence is CASIPGLTYNEQFF. The CDR3 nucleotides are TGTGCCAGCATCCCGGGACTAACATACAATGAGCAGTTCTTC.

The rearrangement uses TRBV12-3 or TRBV12-4 and TRBJ1-2, with 7 bases lining up with TRBD1. The ends lost 6 bases at V and 2 bases at J; junction bases unmatched: 6. This CDR3 has 14 residues. CDR3 amino acids: CASSPPGGNYGYTF. As DNA, the CDR3 is TGTGCCAGCAGCCCGCCAGGGGGAAACTATGGCTACACCTTC.

The table lists this clonotype with a few counts. This chain joins TRBV10-2 and TRBJ1-6; possibly TRBD1 for D (5 bases). Germline CDR1 reads WSHSY; CDR2 reads SAAADI. The CDR3 runs to 18 residues. Trimming removed 2 bases at V and 0 bases at J, with 14 bases between. As DNA, the CDR3 is TGCGCCAGCAGTGAGCCAGGACCAGGGTTCTCCTATAATTCACCCCTCCACTTT. It specifies CASSEPGPGFSYNSPLHF.

This clonotype was seen at least ten times. The chain uses TRBV15 and TRBJ1-1, with D perhaps TRBD1 (6 bases). Trimming pared 3 bases from V and 5 bases from J, leaving 19 bases between. This CDR3 has 16 residues. The germline gives CDR1 LNHNV, CDR2 YYDKDF (reference sequence). The CDR3 DNA reads TGTGCCACCAGCAGCAGCAGGGGCGCCGGGTATACTGAAGCTTTCTTT. This sequence encodes CATSSSRGAGYTEAFF.

This clonotype was seen ten or more times. The chain carries TRBV7-2 and TRBJ1-1; D possibly corresponds to TRBD1 (6 bases). This CDR3 region has 13 residues. Trimming shortened V by 5 bases and J by 4 bases, and 11 bases separated the two germline ends. The germline V gene encodes CDR1 SGHTA and CDR2 FQGNSA. CDR3 protein: CASSGTRITEAFF. The CDR3 DNA reads TGTGCCAGCAGCGGGACACGGATCACTGAAGCTTTCTTT. Full variable domain (missing parts from reference TRBV7-2 and TRBJ1-1): GAGVSQSPSNKVTEKGKDVELRCDPISGHTALYWYRQSLGQGLEFLIYFQGNSAPDKSGLPSDRFSAERTGGSVSTLTIQRTQQEDSAVYLCASSGTRITEAFFGQGTRLTVV.

In this sample, this clonotype turned up a few times. The rearrangement joins TRBV18 to TRBJ1-3; the match to TRBD1 covers 9 bases. CDR1 KGHSH and CDR2 LQKENI come from the germline V gene. This CDR3 region has 18 residues. Germline trimming cut 2 bases from V and 1 base from J; bases unmatched to any gene: 9. CDR3 bases: TGTGCCAGCTCACCAGGAGGATTGACAGGGGGGTCTGGAAACACCATATATTTT. Translation gives CASSPGGLTGGSGNTIYF.

This clonotype has more than one count but fewer than ten. V usage is TRBV5-1 and J usage is TRBJ2-3, with D perhaps assigned TRBD1 or TRBD2 (5 bases each). The CDR3 runs 15 residues. Trimming stripped 2 bases from V and 1 base from J, with 11 bases between. CDR1 SGHRS and CDR2 YFSETQ come from the germline V gene. The CDR3 region is CASSFVGAGTDTQYF. The DNA of the CDR3 is TGCGCCAGCAGCTTCGTCGGGGCTGGCACAGATACGCAGTATTTT.

This chain joins TRBV13 and TRBJ2-3; TRBD1 aligns across 8 bases. This CDR3 comprises 14 residues. V lost 6 bases and J lost 5; bases outside the gene matches: 7. Germline V gene sequence: CDR1 PRHDT, CDR2 FYEKMQ (reference sequence). The CDR3 region has the DNA TGTGCCAGCAGTTTTGCCACAGGGGGAGATACGCAGTATTTT. Protein sequence: CASSFATGGDTQYF.

This clonotype has ten or more counts. The CDR3 DNA reads as TGCGCCAGCAGCGCTGACAGGGCCCCAGATACGCAGTATTTT. Translating it yields CASSADRAPDTQYF. The chain carries TRBV5-1 and TRBJ2-3; 7 bases match TRBD1. The CDR3 runs to 14 residues. CDR1 is SGHRS and CDR2 is YFSETQ in the germline V gene. Unmatched junction bases numbered 6, after V lost 4 bases and J lost 4 bases.

The chain uses TRBV12-3 or TRBV12-4 and TRBJ2-1, with TRBD2 identical over 8 bases. CDR3 length: 15 residues. Trimming at V came to 7 bases and at J to 1 base, leaving 6 bases not matched to a gene. The CDR3 DNA follows: TGTGCCAGCAACTCGGGGGGGCCGTCCTACAATGAGCAGTTCTTC. Residues: CASNSGGPSYNEQFF.

The V and J genes are TRBV28 and TRBJ2-5; D might be TRBD1 (5 bases). CDR3 length: 15 amino acids. The germline CDR1 and CDR2 sequences are MDHEN and SYDVKM. The V gene lost 8 bases and the J gene lost 1 base, with 17 bases spanning the gap. In nucleotides, the CDR3 is TGTGCCAGCCGGCGCCAAAGACAGCGCCAAGAGACCCAGTACTTC. Its protein is CASRRQRQRQETQYF.

This clonotype was counted only a few times. V usage is TRBV7-8 and J usage is TRBJ2-1; D perhaps matches TRBD2 (6 bases). Germline CDR1 reads SGHVS; CDR2 reads FQNEAQ. The CDR3 consists of 16 residues. V shed 0 bases and J shed 2 bases, with 11 bases lying between them. CDR3 nucleotides: TGTGCCAGCAGCTTAGCCCGGACTACCACCTACAATGAGCAGTTCTTC. This gives the protein CASSLARTTTYNEQFF. The variable domain in full, completed from reference TRBV7-8 and TRBJ2-1, reads GAGVSQSPRYKVAKRGQDVALRCDPISGHVSLFWYQQALGQGPEFLTYFQNEAQLDKSGLPSDRFFAERPEGSVSTLKIQRTQQEDSAVYLCASSLARTTTYNEQFFGPGTRLTVL.

V is TRBV29-1 and J is TRBJ2-1, with 9 bases matching TRBD1. This CDR3 region has 12 residues. J lost 7 bases, V lost 6 bases, and 4 bases had no gene match. Germline V gene sequence: CDR1 SQVTM, CDR2 ANQGSEA. This CDR3 is CSVGTGSNEQFF. The CDR3 DNA is TGCAGCGTGGGGACAGGGTCGAATGAGCAGTTCTTC.

This chain links TRBV29-1 with TRBJ2-7; D may be TRBD1 (5 bases). The CDR3 has 11 residues. From germline, CDR1 is SQVTM and CDR2 ANQGSEA. The germline V and J ends were trimmed by 7 bases and 6 bases, with 13 bases remaining between them. The CDR3 DNA reads TGCAGCGCAACGACAGCAGGCGAGCAGTACTTC. Its protein product is CSATTAGEQYF.

To note about this clonotype: A much larger clone differs by one base, so this may be a read error. The J gene is TRBJ1-1, the V gene TRBV27; D not certain. The CDR3 is made up of 14 amino acids. Germline CDR1 MNHEY, CDR2 SMNVEV (reference sequence). The V and J ends lost 10 bases and 1 base respectively, with 16 bases between them. The CDR3 DNA reads TGTGCCACCAGCCGACTGGGCACGAACACTGAAGCTTTCTTT. Protein sequence: CATSRLGTNTEAFF.

The chain carries TRBV12-3 or TRBV12-4 and TRBJ2-3; TRBD2 matches at 14 bases. This CDR3 region has 19 residues. With V trimmed by 6 bases and J by 5 bases, 16 bases remained unmatched. The CDR3 coding sequence is TGTGCCAGCAGCCCAGGAGGGGGACTAGCGGGAGTTTCGAGAGATACGCAGTATTTT. It is translated as CASSPGGGLAGVSRDTQYF.

This clonotype has at least ten counts. The V and J genes are TRBV3-1 and TRBJ2-1, with 10 bases identical to TRBD1. The trim removed 4 bases at V and 5 bases at J, leaving 2 bases unmatched. The CDR3 is 14 residues long. In germline, CDR1 is LGHDT, CDR2 YNNKEL (reference sequence). The CDR3 region is CASSRGQGHNEQFF. CDR3 coding DNA: TGTGCCAGCAGCCGGGGACAGGGGCACAATGAGCAGTTCTTC.

Turning to this clonotype: Given a much more abundant clone one base away, this may be a read error. The V and J genes are TRBV7-9 and TRBJ2-2; maybe TRBD2 (6 bases). This CDR3 is built from 15 residues. Germline V gives CDR1 SEHNR, CDR2 FQNEAQ (reference sequence). V shed 5 bases and J shed 5 bases, with 15 bases lying between them. This chain's CDR3 is CASSTRREGTGELFF. In DNA, the CDR3 is TGTGCCAGCAGCACCAGGCGGGAAGGTACCGGGGAGCTGTTTTTT.

The gene calls are TRBV9 and TRBJ2-3; weak D call: TRBD2 (6 bases). V lost 4 bases to trimming and J lost 0 bases, with 18 bases between them. This CDR3 is built from 17 residues. Looked up from germline, CDR1 is SGDLS and CDR2 is YYNGEE. The CDR3 protein is CASSPGRRDFSTDTQYF. DNA for the CDR3: TGTGCCAGCAGCCCCGGACGCCGGGACTTCAGCACAGATACGCAGTATTTT.

This clonotype was found many times. The chain joins TRBV28 to TRBJ1-4; D call uncertain. This CDR3 has 15 amino acids. Germline loops: CDR1 MDHEN, CDR2 SYDVKM. Between the trimmed V and J ends, which lost 7 bases and 4 bases, there was a span of 16 bases. CDR3 protein: CASTLQTDDNEKLFF. In nucleotides, the CDR3 is TGTGCCAGCACCCTACAGACTGATGATAATGAAAAACTGTTTTTT.

This clonotype has only a few counts. The chain joins TRBV7-2 to TRBJ2-5, with D unclear. This CDR3 region has 12 residues. V dropped 4 bases and J dropped 4 bases, with 7 bases sitting between them. Germline assignment: CDR1 SGHTA and CDR2 FQGNSA. The CDR3 DNA sequence: TGTGCCAGCAGCTCGCCTCGAGAGACCCAGTACTTC. It is translated as CASSSPRETQYF. Complete variable domain (other parts from reference TRBV7-2 and TRBJ2-5): GAGVSQSPSNKVTEKGKDVELRCDPISGHTALYWYRQSLGQGLEFLIYFQGNSAPDKSGLPSDRFSAERTGGSVSTLTIQRTQQEDSAVYLCASSSPRETQYFGPGTRLLVL.

This clonotype was observed a few times. This chain links TRBV12-3 or TRBV12-4 with TRBJ1-5; possible D gene TRBD1, 5 bases. This CDR3 region has 15 residues. V was clipped by 6 bases and J by 1 base, with 13 bases between them. The CDR3 DNA is TGTGCCAGCAGCTTTAGGGGTTTGAGCAATCAGCCCCAGCATTTT. Protein: CASSFRGLSNQPQHF.

This chain connects TRBV12-3 or TRBV12-4 to TRBJ1-1; tentative D call: TRBD1 (5 bases). With 8 bases removed from V and 6 bases from J, the gap between germline ends came to 7 bases. The length of the CDR3 is 10 residues. CDR3 region: CASLGAEAFF. The CDR3 nucleotides are TGTGCCAGCTTGGGGGCTGAAGCTTTCTTT.

This clonotype was detected only a few times. The chain has TRBV2 and TRBJ1-2; D gene ambiguous. The ends were cut back, 4 bases at V and 11 bases at J, with 17 bases in the middle. The V gene's germline CDR1 is SNHLY and CDR2 FYNNEI. The CDR3 spans 13 residues. For the CDR3, the DNA is TGTGCCAGCAGTGTCCGGCAGGAGGAGCGGTACACCTTC. This codes for CASSVRQEERYTF.

This clonotype has ten or more counts. This chain uses TRBV20-1 with TRBJ2-3, with TRBD2 matching over 14 bases. The germline CDR1 and CDR2 sequences are DFQATT and SNEGSKA (reference sequence). The CDR3 runs 15 residues. Trimming cost V 3 bases and J 3 bases; bases outside gene matches: 2. This CDR3 reads CSARTSGGATDTQYF. The CDR3 bases are TGCAGTGCTAGGACTAGCGGGGGGGCGACAGATACGCAGTATTTT.

The V and J genes are TRBV6-6 and TRBJ1-4, with TRBD1 matching over 9 bases. The V segment lost 4 bases and the J segment 8 bases; nucleotides outside the gene matches: 11. The length of the CDR3 is 16 residues. Germline V gene lookup returns CDR1 MNHNY and CDR2 SVGAGI (reference sequence). The CDR3 loop is CASSLQGAPGGEKLFF. CDR3 in DNA: TGTGCCAGCAGTTTACAGGGGGCCCCCGGCGGGGAAAAACTGTTTTTT.